These 32 T cell receptor beta chains share one sample of origin, sequenced in a study of T cell responses to AZD1222 COVID-19 vaccine. Generated by immunoSEQ multiplex PCR, the TCRdb table keeps only in-frame clones and is missing some. Of more than 95,000 clones in the sample, 86% were seen once. The sample consisted of peripheral blood, taken 28 days after the second dose of the MenACWY control vaccine. The receptors were sampled from an adult who received the MenACWY meningococcal vaccine as a control.

This clone showed up just a few times. V is TRBV7-9 and J is TRBJ1-5; D is possibly TRBD1 (6 bases). Germline assignment: CDR1 SEHNR and CDR2 FQNEAQ (reference sequence). The CDR3 sequence is 14 residues long. Trimming stripped 5 bases from V and 0 bases from J, with 8 bases between. In DNA, the CDR3 is TGTGCCAGCAGCCAGGGGAATAGCAATCAGCCCCAGCATTTT. This gives the protein CASSQGNSNQPQHF.

The chain uses TRBV20-1 and TRBJ1-6, with D perhaps TRBD1 (6 bases). CDR1 and CDR2 from the germline V gene are DFQATT and SNEGSKA (reference sequence). Trimming removed 3 bases at V and 6 bases at J, with 18 bases between. The CDR3 spans 16 residues. CDR3: CSASRWSGDFNSPLHF. For the CDR3, the DNA is TGCAGTGCTAGTAGGTGGTCAGGGGATTTTAATTCACCCCTCCACTTT.

The gene calls are TRBV6-2 or TRBV6-3 and TRBJ1-5; D possibly corresponds to TRBD1 (5 bases). The germline gives CDR1 MNHEY, CDR2 SVGEGT. The ends were cut back, 6 bases at V and 6 bases at J, with 15 bases in the middle. The CDR3 extends over 14 amino acids. The CDR3 DNA reads as TGTGCCAGCAGCCCAAACAGGTTAGGTCAGCCCCAGCATTTT. It encodes CASSPNRLGQPQHF.

The rearrangement links TRBV4-2 to TRBJ1-2, with 9 bases identical to TRBD1. Germline-derived CDR1 and CDR2 are LGHNA and YNFKEQ. The V gene end was trimmed by 6 bases and the J gene end by 3 bases; junction bases not matched to a gene: 14. The CDR3 totals 17 residues. CDR3 region: CASSPNPTGGAYYGYTF. The CDR3 nucleotides read TGTGCCAGCAGTCCGAACCCCACAGGGGGCGCGTACTATGGCTACACCTTC.

The chain couples TRBV27 to TRBJ1-1; 9 bases fit TRBD1. The V segment lost 2 bases and the J segment 0 bases; nucleotides outside the gene matches: 7. Germline V gene sequence: CDR1 MNHEY, CDR2 SMNVEV (reference sequence). The length of the CDR3 is 17 residues. CDR3 loop: CASSLKGQGAMNTEAFF. The DNA for the CDR3 is TGTGCCAGCAGTTTAAAGGGACAGGGAGCCATGAACACTGAAGCTTTCTTT.

The chain has TRBV2 and TRBJ1-2, with TRBD1 identical over 9 bases. V dropped 3 bases and J dropped 7; count of bases not matched to a gene: 6. This CDR3 comprises 14 residues. From germline, CDR1 is SNHLY and CDR2 FYNNEI. The CDR3 loop is CASSDRQGEGGYTF. CDR3 nucleotide sequence: TGTGCCAGCAGTGACAGACAGGGGGAGGGTGGCTACACCTTC.

The chain has TRBV6-4 and TRBJ2-1, with 12 bases identical to TRBD2. The germline V gene encodes CDR1 MRHNA and CDR2 SNTAGT. CDR3 length: 19 residues. V gave up 2 bases and J gave up 0 bases; unmatched junction bases: 8. The CDR3 spells CASSDPSSGGESSYNEQFF. The CDR3 DNA sequence: TGTGCCAGCAGTGACCCGTCTAGCGGGGGGGAAAGCTCCTACAATGAGCAGTTCTTC.

The chain employs TRBV6-5 and TRBJ2-2, with TRBD1 matching over 7 bases. Trimming at V came to 6 bases and at J to 7 bases, leaving 8 bases not matched to a gene. The CDR3 contains 14 residues. Germline-derived CDR1 and CDR2 are MNHEY and SVGAGI. This CDR3 is CASSQTGSHGELFF. Written as DNA, the CDR3 is TGTGCCAGCAGCCAGACAGGGAGTCACGGGGAGCTGTTTTTT.

The V gene is TRBV5-4, the J gene TRBJ1-2, with TRBD1 identical over 9 bases. CDR3 length: 14 amino acids. The V gene end was trimmed by 4 bases and the J gene end by 2 bases; junction bases not matched to a gene: 3. The germline gives CDR1 SGHNT, CDR2 YYREEE (reference sequence). The CDR3 loop is CASSPDRGNYGYTF. CDR3 nucleotide sequence: TGTGCCAGCAGCCCTGACAGGGGGAACTATGGCTACACCTTC.

The chain joins TRBV28 to TRBJ1-1; tentative D call: TRBD1 (5 bases). This CDR3 region has 13 residues. Germline CDR1 is MDHEN and CDR2 is SYDVKM. V gave up 7 bases and J gave up 5 bases, with 14 bases separating them. In DNA form, the CDR3 reads TGTGCCAGCACCCCCGGGGGTGGGACTGAAGCTTTCTTT. Residues: CASTPGGGTEAFF.

The J gene is TRBJ1-1, the V gene TRBV5-6, with D possibly being TRBD1 (5 bases). V lost 7 bases, J lost 4 bases, and 14 bases lay in between. The germline V gene has CDR1 SGHDT and CDR2 YYEEEE. CDR3 length: 13 residues. CDR3 in DNA: TGTGCCAGCTCGGGGGTTGGTGGCACTGAAGCTTTCTTT. It encodes CASSGVGGTEAFF.

The table lists this clone with a count of one. This sequence joins TRBV7-8 and TRBJ1-6; D is unresolved. V was trimmed by 1 base and J by 4 bases, leaving 11 bases between them. CDR3 length: 16 amino acids. Germline V gene lookup returns CDR1 SGHVS and CDR2 FQNEAQ. CDR3 bases: TGTGCCAGCAGCTTAGTGGGAGGCAGTTATAATTCACCCCTCCACTTT. This encodes CASSLVGGSYNSPLHF.

The chain employs TRBV5-4 and TRBJ1-6; D ambiguous. CDR1 and CDR2 from the germline V gene are SGHNT and YYREEE (reference sequence). The CDR3 is 15 amino acids. V lost 0 bases and J 7 bases, leaving 11 bases between the germline ends. CDR3 loop: CASSLGGSWNSPLHF. The CDR3 DNA reads TGTGCCAGCAGCTTGGGTGGGTCGTGGAATTCACCCCTCCACTTT.

This chain uses TRBV5-1 with TRBJ2-5, with D perhaps matching TRBD1 (5 bases). CDR3 size: 14 residues. Germline CDR1 reads SGHRS; CDR2 reads YFSETQ. The ends were cut back, 0 bases at V and 3 bases at J, with 9 bases in the middle. The CDR3 protein is CASSLGRVKETQYF. The CDR3, as DNA: TGCGCCAGCAGCTTGGGCAGGGTAAAAGAGACCCAGTACTTC.

The V call is TRBV5-1, the J call TRBJ1-1; D remains unclear. Germline assignment: CDR1 SGHRS and CDR2 YFSETQ. This CDR3 region has 15 residues. Trimming took 0 bases from V and 4 from J, leaving 13 bases between them. The CDR3 DNA is TGCGCCAGCAGCTTGGGACATCAGAGGGTCACTGAAGCTTTCTTT. It specifies CASSLGHQRVTEAFF.

Only a few counts were recorded for this clone. V usage is TRBV19 and J usage is TRBJ2-7; unclear D gene. Looked up from germline, CDR1 is LNHDA and CDR2 is SQIVND (reference sequence). The CDR3 contains 14 residues. V was pared by 2 bases and J by 0 bases, with 8 bases between. Here the CDR3 DNA reads TGTGCCAGTAGTATAACTCACAGCTCCTACGAGCAGTACTTC. The encoded protein is CASSITHSSYEQYF.

This chain uses TRBV5-1 with TRBJ2-5; the D is unclear. Germline V CDR1 and CDR2: SGHRS, YFSETQ. V lost 0 bases and J lost 2, with 11 bases in between. The CDR3 runs to 15 residues. The CDR3 region has the DNA TGCGCCAGCAGCTTGGCCCGGACGATGCAAGAGACCCAGTACTTC. Translating gives CASSLARTMQETQYF.

This chain uses TRBV5-4 with TRBJ1-2, with D perhaps TRBD1 (5 bases). V lost 0 bases and J lost 8, with 14 bases in between. The CDR3 is 14 amino acids. Germline CDR1 and CDR2: SGHNT and YYREEE (reference sequence). The CDR3 protein is CASSLAGAGPGYTF. DNA for the CDR3: TGTGCCAGCAGCTTGGCCGGGGCGGGGCCCGGCTACACCTTC.

To note about this clone: Other DNA sequences in this specimen translate into the identical CDR3. V and J are TRBV4-1 and TRBJ1-2; D might be TRBD1 (5 bases). The CDR3 length is 14 residues. Looked up from germline, CDR1 is MGHRA and CDR2 is YSYEKL. Trimming took off 0 bases at V and 4 bases at J, with 9 bases between the two ends. The CDR3 reads CASSQDQGGYGYTF. The CDR3, as DNA: TGCGCCAGCAGCCAAGATCAGGGCGGCTATGGCTACACCTTC.

V gene TRBV7-9 combines with J gene TRBJ1-2, with a tentative D call TRBD1 (5 bases). V lost 10 bases to trimming and J lost 2 bases, with 11 bases between them. Per germline, CDR1 SEHNR and CDR2 FQNEAQ (reference sequence). The CDR3 extends over 12 amino acids. CDR3 in DNA: TGTGCCACCAGGGCAGGGAACTATGGCTACACCTTC. Translating gives CATRAGNYGYTF.

In the case of this clone: Other DNA sequences in this sample translate to the same CDR3. The chain recombines TRBV18 with TRBJ2-7; no definite D call. CDR1 is KGHSH, CDR2 LQKENI, per germline. Trimming took 0 bases from V and 0 from J, leaving 6 bases between them. The CDR3 is 14 residues long. CDR3: CASSPPADSYEQYF. CDR3 in DNA: TGTGCCAGCTCACCACCGGCCGACTCCTACGAGCAGTACTTC. The full variable domain, with the rest looked up from reference TRBV18 and TRBJ2-7, is NAGVMQNPRHLVRRRGQEARLRCSPMKGHSHVYWYRQLPEEGLKFMVYLQKENIIDESGMPKERFSAEFPKEGPSILRIQQVVRGDSAAYFCASSPPADSYEQYFGPGTRLTVT.

CDR3 residues: CASSQGWGAPRSSYEQYF. CDR3 sequence (DNA): TGTGCCAGCAGCCAAGGGTGGGGGGCGCCCCGCAGCTCCTACGAGCAGTACTTC. The V call is TRBV7-9, the J call TRBJ2-7; D may be TRBD1 or TRBD2 (6 bases each). In germline, CDR1 is SEHNR, CDR2 FQNEAQ (reference sequence). CDR3 length: 18 amino acids. The V end was cut by 5 bases, the J end by 0 bases, with 23 bases between.

Regarding this clone: At one end the junction does not follow the germline gene, possibly because of a read error. V is TRBV28 and J is TRBJ1-4; D may be TRBD1 (5 bases). The germline V gene encodes CDR1 MDHEN and CDR2 SYDVKM. The CDR3 is 12 residues long. CDR3 sequence reads: CASSLEGFGWDF. The CDR3 nucleotides are TGTGCCAGCAGTTTAGAGGGGTTCGGGTGGGATTTT.

The V and J genes are TRBV6-6 and TRBJ1-2, with 7 bases matching TRBD1. V shed 7 bases, J shed 3 bases, and the junction held 5 bases outside the gene matches. This CDR3 region has 13 residues. Germline V lookup: CDR1 MNHNY, CDR2 SVGAGI (reference sequence). This chain's CDR3 is CASTLGQYYGYTF. The CDR3 coding sequence is TGTGCCAGCACCTTGGGACAGTACTATGGCTACACCTTC.

The chain recombines TRBV5-6 with TRBJ1-2, with unresolved D. The CDR3 has 13 residues. Trimming took 0 bases from V and 5 from J, leaving 8 bases between them. Per germline, CDR1 SGHDT and CDR2 YYEEEE. In DNA form, the CDR3 reads TGTGCCAGCAGCTTGGGGGCTACGTATGGCTACACCTTC. Translating it yields CASSLGATYGYTF.

The chain links TRBV6-5 to TRBJ2-2; tentatively, D is TRBD2 (5 bases). Germline V gene data show CDR1 as MNHEY and CDR2 as SVGAGI. V lost 6 bases and J 5 bases, leaving 16 bases between the germline ends. The CDR3 contains 15 residues. CDR3 residues: CASRVFRDMTGELFF. The CDR3 DNA sequence: TGTGCCAGCAGAGTCTTCCGGGATATGACCGGGGAGCTGTTTTTT.

This clone occurred once. This rearrangement joins TRBV4-1 to TRBJ1-5; possibly TRBD1 for D (5 bases). With 0 bases removed from V and 1 base from J, the gap between germline ends came to 13 bases. Germline loops: CDR1 MGHRA, CDR2 YSYEKL. This CDR3 is built from 17 residues. The CDR3 nucleotides read TGCGCCAGCAGCCAAGATGGGGGATTCGGGAGCAATCAGCCCCAGCATTTT. It encodes CASSQDGGFGSNQPQHF.

The chain has TRBV5-1 and TRBJ2-5; 9 bases fit TRBD1. Looked up from germline, CDR1 is SGHRS and CDR2 is YFSETQ. The CDR3 consists of 14 residues. J gave up 2 bases and V 5 bases, and 4 bases lay outside the gene matches. The CDR3 here is CASRTGGSQETQYF. DNA of the CDR3: TGCGCCAGCAGGACAGGGGGATCTCAAGAGACCCAGTACTTC.

The chain carries TRBV7-2 and TRBJ2-3; 10 positions agree with TRBD2. Germline V CDR1 and CDR2: SGHTA, FQGNSA. Trimming removed 8 bases from V and 2 bases from J; junction bases left unmatched: 7. This CDR3 is built from 15 residues. CDR3 residues: CASQSGGANTDTQYF. In nucleotides, the CDR3 is TGTGCCAGCCAAAGCGGGGGGGCAAACACAGATACGCAGTATTTT.

This clone was observed a single time. V usage is TRBV7-9 and J usage is TRBJ2-5; D is ambiguous. The V gene lost 1 base and the J gene lost 4 bases, with 7 bases spanning the gap. The CDR3 loop spans 13 amino acids. Germline V CDR1 and CDR2: SEHNR, FQNEAQ (reference sequence). The CDR3 DNA reads as TGTGCCAGCAGCTTAGTCGGTGGAGAGACCCAGTACTTC. Translation gives CASSLVGGETQYF.

The genes are TRBV30 and TRBJ1-5, with 7 bases identical to TRBD1. This CDR3 is 14 amino acids long. Looked up from germline, CDR1 is GTSNPN and CDR2 is SVGIG (reference sequence). The V segment lost 3 bases and the J segment 2 bases; nucleotides outside the gene matches: 4. The CDR3 sequence: CAWSRDRRNQPQHF. DNA for the CDR3: TGTGCCTGGAGCCGGGACAGACGCAATCAGCCCCAGCATTTT.

The chain recombines TRBV7-8 with TRBJ1-5, with D possibly TRBD1 on 5 matching bases. The CDR3 loop spans 16 amino acids. CDR1 is SGHVS, CDR2 FQNEAQ, per germline. The V end was cut by 5 bases, the J end by 0 bases, with 14 bases between. CDR3 DNA: TGTGCCAGCAGCCCCTCGGGGCCGTATAGCAATCAGCCCCAGCATTTT. Its protein product is CASSPSGPYSNQPQHF.